This T cell receptor (beta chain) was identified in a study of long-term antiretroviral therapy in people with HIV (dated by TCRdb to the early 2020s). In terms of the full investigation: Collection of the earliest samples took place about a decade ahead of the 2015 WHO recommendation for immediate ART, at a time when ART was typically delayed until CD4 counts fell. A retrospective serial study tested whether ART initiation and durable HIV suppression were associated with changes in peripheral blood TRB repertoire composition and diversity. About 35% of the 30 participants with HIV were female. From fewer than 35 adults with confirmed HIV infection, the cohort provided 150 to 200 cryopreserved PBMC samples, gathered serially across a mean of approximately six years (range 1-12). Test extractions of a monoclonal T-cell line alongside 33 polyclonal samples showed no cross-contamination during QIAcube processing. The research as a whole found: Because pre-ART samples had limited cell numbers, profiling was done on unsorted PBMC rather than on sorted CD4+ and CD8+ T cells. The samples span the years 2004 to 2017, and the ART regimens used at that time may not be as effective as current regimens. Starting ART was linked to a significant rise in TRB diversity, yet even after long-term ART the diversity remained significantly lower than in transplant donor controls. Compared with controls, HIV repertoires had narrower CDR3 length ranges, and the network structure pointed to an antigen-experienced repertoire that shifted only slightly toward naive after ART. Inferences about post-ART repertoire changes were limited because no data were available on ART adherence, viral resistance or therapy changes. Because PBMC availability was limited, only the TCR beta chain was sequenced, with no alpha chain pairing. The repertoire was dominated across all time points by expanded TRB clones identified before ART initiation, although this dominance was seen to fluctuate and to decrease in many PLHIV after ART.

Inclusion was restricted to participants for whom at least one PBMC sample before ART initiation and at least two post-ART samples were available. All participants with HIV were treated in the United States of America. Cryopreserved samples of about 0.95-10 million PBMC were thawed and washed before DNA extraction. At the time of the earliest PBMC sample, participants with HIV were aged between roughly 23 and 60 years. PBMC samples from each participant spanned 1-4 timepoints before ART initiation and 2-8 timepoints after ART initiation, with a median of 7 samples. Serial HIV viral load, CD4+ T-cell count, ART history and demographic data were obtained for every participant. Genomic DNA was extracted from unsorted PBMC with a Qiagen kit on a QIAcube, processed in batches of 12 samples. From the cysteine through the phenylalanine, the CDR3 covers 15 amino acids. Only CDR3 DNA remains: 45 bases, in frame from the first base. The germline V end is reduced by 6 bases and the J end by 9 bases; junction bases left unmatched: 11. Looking up the germline V gene yields CDR1 MRHNA and CDR2 SNTAGT.

The immunoSEQ hsTCRB v3.0 assay was used at survey level resolution to sequence the TRB variable region. A depth of roughly 35,000-55,000 T-cell genomes per sample was targeted for TRB sequencing. An Illumina MiSeq with a v3 150-cycle kit was used to sequence the pooled TRB libraries. As for the original processing: Repertoire analysis was run in R within a reproducible Nextflow workflow that covered QC, data transformation and analysis. LymphoSeq2, an R package for exploring AIRR-Seq data, was used to implement the custom analyses. Four samples that yielded fewer than 5000 total TRB sequences were excluded, so that about 200 HIV repertoires were analyzed. Among the 190 or so HIV repertoires that were kept, roughly 58 were collected before ART initiation and about 130 were collected after ART initiation. Repertoires were downsampled to 5000 TRB nucleotide sequences, and summary statistics were averaged over 100 downsampling iterations. TRB sequences were retained for analysis only if CDR3 regions of at least seven amino acids were present. Two measures captured diversity: a Shannon entropy-derived clonality score and the Gini coefficient. In repertoire networks, the top 5000 CDR3 amino acid sequences were linked whenever an edit distance of one separated two sequences. Antigen specificity groups and MHC restriction were predicted for TRB CDR3 amino acid sequences with GLIPH2. To flag known CMV, EBV, HIV or tissue antigen associations, CDR3 amino acid sequences were matched against VDJdb and McPAS-TCR. Pre-ART, post-ART and control groups were compared with Wilcoxon signed-rank tests and Holm-Bonferroni correction. Held by TCRdb, this immuneACCESS table contains in-frame sequences only and omits some clones. Under half of the omission traces to an unresolved V gene where checked; the cause of the rest is unknown. The V and J calls and the clone size are those of that table, but D and trimming were determined from the DNA. The sample records tens of thousands of clones, roughly 82% of which are singletons. Of the sample, 2% to 2.5% falls within the top ten clones.

About this clone itself: It lacks a known antigen. Per-base quality was not reported, and no clone a single base away is much larger than it.

The chain links TRBV6-4 with TRBJ1-6; 7 bases in between match TRBD1. This specimen was unsorted PBMCs, taken 3 years after starting antiretroviral therapy. This TCR was recovered from a man aged 50-60 years with HIV. The CDR3 loop reads CASSKDREEGSPLHF. The nucleotide sequence is TGTGCCAGCAGCAAAGACAGGGAGGAAGGTTCACCCCTCCACTTT.